This TCR beta chain was observed in a study of cytomegalovirus exposure and HLA in healthy donors. Study outcomes and limitations: Most TCR sequences were rare, but some public TCRs occurred in many donors.

TCRdb keeps only in-frame clones here, not all; method: immunoSEQ multiplex PCR. The sample includes hundreds of thousands of clones, roughly 89% of them seen just once. Trimming took 11 bases from V and 6 from J; bases not matched to a gene: 13. CDR3 size: 15 residues. Per germline, CDR1 KGHSH and CDR2 LQKENI. Regarding this clone: Its antigen is still unknown.

The receptor comes from a woman aged 18-35 years in good health and CMV-seronegative. This chain joins TRBV18 and TRBJ2-7, with 13 bases that match TRBD2. The material sequenced was PBMCs. The DNA of the CDR3 is TGTGCCTCCCGGACTAGCGGGAGTCTATTGGGCGAGCAGTACTTC. It yields the protein CASRTSGSLLGEQYF.